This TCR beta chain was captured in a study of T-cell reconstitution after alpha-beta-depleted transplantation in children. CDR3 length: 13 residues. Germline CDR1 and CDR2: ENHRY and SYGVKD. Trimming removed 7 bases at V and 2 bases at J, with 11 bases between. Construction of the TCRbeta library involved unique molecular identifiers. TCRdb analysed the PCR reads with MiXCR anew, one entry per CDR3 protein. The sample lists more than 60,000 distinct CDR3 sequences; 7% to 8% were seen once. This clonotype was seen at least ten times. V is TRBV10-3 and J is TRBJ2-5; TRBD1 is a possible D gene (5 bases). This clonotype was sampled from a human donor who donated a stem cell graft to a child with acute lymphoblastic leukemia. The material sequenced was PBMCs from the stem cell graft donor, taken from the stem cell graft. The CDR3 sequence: CAIKPQGQETQYF. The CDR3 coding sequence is TGTGCCATCAAACCTCAGGGTCAAGAGACCCAGTACTTC.